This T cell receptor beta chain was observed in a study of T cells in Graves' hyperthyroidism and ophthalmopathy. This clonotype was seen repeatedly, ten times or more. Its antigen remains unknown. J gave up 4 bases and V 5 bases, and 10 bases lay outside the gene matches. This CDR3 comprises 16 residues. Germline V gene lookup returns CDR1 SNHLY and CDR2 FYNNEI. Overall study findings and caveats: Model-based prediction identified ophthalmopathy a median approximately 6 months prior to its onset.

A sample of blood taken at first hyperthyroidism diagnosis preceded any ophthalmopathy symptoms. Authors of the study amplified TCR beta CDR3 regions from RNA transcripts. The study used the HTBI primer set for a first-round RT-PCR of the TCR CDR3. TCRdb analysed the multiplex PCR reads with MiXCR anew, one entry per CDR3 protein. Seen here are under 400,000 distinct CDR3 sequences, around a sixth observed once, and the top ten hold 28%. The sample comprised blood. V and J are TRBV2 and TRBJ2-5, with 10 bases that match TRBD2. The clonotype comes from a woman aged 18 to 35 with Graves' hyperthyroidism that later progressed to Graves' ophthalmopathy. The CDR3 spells CASSRGLAGAGETQYF. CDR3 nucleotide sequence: TGTGCCAGCAGTCGGGGGCTAGCGGGAGCAGGAGAGACCCAGTACTTC. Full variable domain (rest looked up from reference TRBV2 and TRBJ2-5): EPEVTQTPSHQVTQMGQEVILRCVPISNHLYFYWYRQILGQKVEFLVSFYNNEISEKSEIFDDQFSVERPDGSNFTLKIRSTKLEDSAMYFCASSRGLAGAGETQYFGPGTRLLVL.